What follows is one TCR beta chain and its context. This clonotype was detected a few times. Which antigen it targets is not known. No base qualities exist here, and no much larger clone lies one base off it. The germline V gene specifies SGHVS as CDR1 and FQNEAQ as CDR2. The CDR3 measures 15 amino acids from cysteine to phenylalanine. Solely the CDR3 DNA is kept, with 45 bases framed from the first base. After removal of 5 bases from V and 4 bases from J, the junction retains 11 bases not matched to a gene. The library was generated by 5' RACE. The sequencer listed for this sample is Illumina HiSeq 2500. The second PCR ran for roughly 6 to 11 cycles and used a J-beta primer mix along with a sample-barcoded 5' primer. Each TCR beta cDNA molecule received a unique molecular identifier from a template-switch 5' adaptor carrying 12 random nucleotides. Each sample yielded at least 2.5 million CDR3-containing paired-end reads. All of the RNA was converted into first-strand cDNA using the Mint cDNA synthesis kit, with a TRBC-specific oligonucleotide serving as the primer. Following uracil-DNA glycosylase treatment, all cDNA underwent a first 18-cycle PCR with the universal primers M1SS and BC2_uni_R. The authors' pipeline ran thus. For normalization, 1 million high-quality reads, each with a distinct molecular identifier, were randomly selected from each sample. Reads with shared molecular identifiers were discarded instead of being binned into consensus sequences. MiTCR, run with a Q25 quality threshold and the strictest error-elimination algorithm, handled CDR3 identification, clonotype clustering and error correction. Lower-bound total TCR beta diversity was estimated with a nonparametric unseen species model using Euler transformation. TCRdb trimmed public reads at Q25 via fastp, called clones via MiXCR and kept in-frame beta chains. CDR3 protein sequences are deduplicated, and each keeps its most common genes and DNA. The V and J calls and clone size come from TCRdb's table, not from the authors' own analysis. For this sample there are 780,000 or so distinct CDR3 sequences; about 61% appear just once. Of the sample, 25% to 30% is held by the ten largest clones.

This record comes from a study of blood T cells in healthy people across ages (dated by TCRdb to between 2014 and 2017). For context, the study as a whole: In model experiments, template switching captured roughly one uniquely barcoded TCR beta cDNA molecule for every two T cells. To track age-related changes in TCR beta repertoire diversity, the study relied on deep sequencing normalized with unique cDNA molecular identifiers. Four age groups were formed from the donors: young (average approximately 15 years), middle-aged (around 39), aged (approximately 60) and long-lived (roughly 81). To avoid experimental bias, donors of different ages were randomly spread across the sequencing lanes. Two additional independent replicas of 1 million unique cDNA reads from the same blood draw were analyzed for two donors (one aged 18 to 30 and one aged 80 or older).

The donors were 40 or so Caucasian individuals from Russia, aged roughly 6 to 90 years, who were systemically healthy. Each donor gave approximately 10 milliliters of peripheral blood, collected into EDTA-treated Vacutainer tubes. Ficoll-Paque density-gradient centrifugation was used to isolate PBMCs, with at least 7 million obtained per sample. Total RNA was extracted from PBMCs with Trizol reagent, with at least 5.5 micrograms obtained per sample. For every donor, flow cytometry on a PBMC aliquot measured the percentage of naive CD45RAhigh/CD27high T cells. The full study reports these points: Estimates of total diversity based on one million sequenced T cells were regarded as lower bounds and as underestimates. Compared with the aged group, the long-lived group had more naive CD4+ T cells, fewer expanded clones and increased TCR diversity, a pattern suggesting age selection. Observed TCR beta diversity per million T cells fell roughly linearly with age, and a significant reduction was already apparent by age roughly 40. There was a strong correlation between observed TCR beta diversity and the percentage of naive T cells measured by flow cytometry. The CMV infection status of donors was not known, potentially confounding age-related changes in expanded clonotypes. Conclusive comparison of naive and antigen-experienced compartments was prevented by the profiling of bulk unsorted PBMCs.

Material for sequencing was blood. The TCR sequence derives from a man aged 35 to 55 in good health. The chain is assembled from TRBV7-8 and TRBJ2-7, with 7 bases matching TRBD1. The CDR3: CASSILRDRVYEQYF. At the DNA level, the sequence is TGTGCCAGCAGCATCCTCCGTGACAGGGTGTACGAGCAGTACTTC.